These T cell receptor beta chains were read from a single sample in a study of human T cells and chemical hapten exposure. TCRdb independently ran MiXCR on the RACE reads; one entry per CDR3 protein. The sample consists of roughly 30,000 distinct CDR3 sequences, roughly 9.4% of them appearing once. The sample here was whole blood, taken in connection with sensitization to the hapten diphenylcyclopropenone (DPC). Every receptor here comes from a man aged 25-45 years with alopecia areata. Some clones in this sample may be carry-over from other donors' samples. The CDR3 runs from the conserved cysteine through the conserved F or W. D genes are given only for firm matches. Rows give clone size only sometimes, using once, few, many, or a class for an expanded clone.

>11|.|.|TRBV29-1|TRBJ2-7
TGCAGCGTTAGCAGGGGCTACGAGCAGTACTTC
CSVSRGYEQYF
>17|few|.|TRBV6-2/TRBV6-3|TRBJ2-2
TGTGCCAGCAGACCCCCTGTCGGCAGTAGAAGGTCGGGAGAGCTGTTTTTT
CASRPPVGSRRSGELFF
>15|.|.|TRBV18|TRBJ1-6
TGTGCCAGCTCTACCACGGCGGACAGAAATTCACCCCTCCACTTT
CASSTTADRNSPLHF
>17|many|.|TRBV6-8|TRBJ2-1
TGTGCCAGCAGTTTCGCACGGGGACCCACGGGGTACAATGAGCAGTTCTTC
CASSFARGPTGYNEQFF
>15|many|TRBD1|TRBV4-2|TRBJ1-2
TGTGCCAGCAGCCAGGACAGGGCGGGTGGCTATGGCTACACCTTC
CASSQDRAGGYGYTF
>16|few|.|TRBV5-1|TRBJ2-3
TGCGCCAGCAGCTCCCGGGCCACGGGGAACACAGATACGCAGTATTTT
CASSSRATGNTDTQYF
>11|few|.|TRBV29-1|TRBJ2-1
TGCAGCGTTGAAGGGGGGTTTGAGCAGTTCTTC
CSVEGGFEQFF
>13|many|.|TRBV5-1|TRBJ1-2
TGCGCCAGCAGCCCGGCGTCTAACTATGGCTACACCTTC
CASSPASNYGYTF
>19|medium-sized|.|TRBV11-2|TRBJ2-7
TGTGCCAGCAGCTTAGGCCCCCGGATGGACTCGGCTCCGGACCTTGAGCAGTACTTC
CASSLGPRMDSAPDLEQYF
>14|few|.|TRBV12-3/TRBV12-4|TRBJ2-7
TGTGCCAGCAGTCCGCGACAGTTGCACTACGAGCAGTACTTC
CASSPRQLHYEQYF
>12|.|.|TRBV28|TRBJ2-5
TGTGCCAGCACTTCTACCCTTCAGACCCAGTACTTC
CASTSTLQTQYF
>18|.|.|TRBV28|TRBJ2-6
TGTGCCAGCAGTCCCAACCGAGGACACCTCTCTGGGGCCAACGTCCTGACTTTC
CASSPNRGHLSGANVLTF
>13|few|.|TRBV6-6|TRBJ1-1
TGTGCCAGCTGTCCAGTAGCGAACACTGAAGCTTTCTTT
CASCPVANTEAFF
>17|many|TRBD2|TRBV7-6|TRBJ2-1
TGTGCCAGCAGCTTAGAGGCGGGAGGGCTAAACTACAATGAGCAGTTCTTC
CASSLEAGGLNYNEQFF
>12|.|.|TRBV7-9|TRBJ1-5
TGTGCCAGCAGCACAGGGAGTCAGCCCCAGCATTTT
CASSTGSQPQHF
>14|.|TRBD1|TRBV20-1|TRBJ1-6
TGCAGTGCTCCCGGGGACAGGGTTAATTCACCCCTCCACTTT
CSAPGDRVNSPLHF
>13|few|.|TRBV29-1|TRBJ2-1
TGCAGCGTTGATCGGCAGGCAGGGAATGAGCAGTTCTTC
CSVDRQAGNEQFF
>12|few|.|TRBV11-2|TRBJ2-5
TGTGCCAGCAGCCCCAGCGACGAGACCCAGTACTTC
CASSPSDETQYF
>13|medium-sized|.|TRBV29-1|TRBJ1-1
TGCAGCGTAACCGGACAGATGAACACTGAAGCTTTCTTT
CSVTGQMNTEAFF
>13|many|.|TRBV20-1|TRBJ2-5
TGCAGTGCCCTTGGACAGTCCCAAGAGACCCAGTACTTC
CSALGQSQETQYF
>13|.|.|TRBV10-3|TRBJ2-7
TGTGCCATCAGTGAGACCGAGTCCTACGAGCAGTACTTC
CAISETESYEQYF
>12|.|.|TRBV7-2|TRBJ1-2
TGTGCCAGCAGCTATTACAGGGAAGGCTACACCTTC
CASSYYREGYTF
>14|many|TRBD1|TRBV20-1|TRBJ2-1
TGCAGTGCTAGAGGGGACAGGGGTAACAATGAGCAGTTCTTC
CSARGDRGNNEQFF
>13|many|.|TRBV6-2/TRBV6-3|TRBJ2-1
TGTGCCAGCAGTTACGTTCAAGACAATGAGCAGTTCTTC
CASSYVQDNEQFF
>12|.|.|TRBV6-2/TRBV6-3|TRBJ2-1
TGTGCCAGCAGTTCTGACAGGCGGGAGCAGTTCTTC
CASSSDRREQFF
>14|many|.|TRBV29-1|TRBJ2-3
TGCAGCGTTGTATGGGGCCCAAGCACAGATACGCAGTATTTT
CSVVWGPSTDTQYF
>13|few|.|TRBV7-3|TRBJ1-6
TGTGCCAGCAGCTACTCCTATAATTCACCCCTCCACTTT
CASSYSYNSPLHF
>14|.|TRBD1|TRBV7-8|TRBJ1-5
TGTGCCAGCAGCGAGGACAGGGCAGATCAGCCCCAGCATTTT
CASSEDRADQPQHF
>13|many|.|TRBV25-1|TRBJ1-1
TGTGCCAGCAGCCTGAGCCCGAACACTGAAGCTTTCTTT
CASSLSPNTEAFF
>11|.|.|TRBV7-9|TRBJ2-7
TGTGCCAGCAGCTTTTCGTACGAGCAGTACTTC
CASSFSYEQYF
>17|few|TRBD2|TRBV14|TRBJ2-3
TGTGCCAGCAGCCCCCTGAGGCGGGGGACCTTAACAGATACGCAGTATTTT
CASSPLRRGTLTDTQYF
>15|.|TRBD2|TRBV11-3|TRBJ2-2
TGTGCCAGCGGTAGCGGGAGGGCGGACACCGGGGAGCTGTTTTTT
CASGSGRADTGELFF
>14|many|TRBD2|TRBV12-3/TRBV12-4|TRBJ2-5
TGTGCCAGCACCGGGGTCAGCGGGGTAGAGACCCAGTACTTC
CASTGVSGVETQYF
>16|many|.|TRBV24-1|TRBJ2-3
TGTGCCACCAGTGATGCCGACGCGTGGGGCACAGATACGCAGTATTTT
CATSDADAWGTDTQYF
>14|many|.|TRBV4-3|TRBJ1-1
TGCGCCAGCAGCCAACAGGGCTGGGACACTGAAGCTTTCTTT
CASSQQGWDTEAFF
>13|.|TRBD1|TRBV10-3|TRBJ1-5
TGTGCCATCAACGACAGGGGAGATCAGCCCCAGCATTTT
CAINDRGDQPQHF
>13|many|.|TRBV2|TRBJ1-5
TGTGCCAGCAGCCCAGAGGGACATCAGCCCCAGCATTTT
CASSPEGHQPQHF
>13|many|.|TRBV27|TRBJ2-3
TGTGCCAGCAGGCAGCCGAATACAGATACGCAGTATTTT
CASRQPNTDTQYF
>14|many|.|TRBV20-1|TRBJ2-3
TGCAGTGCTAAGGAGGGAGGCAACACAGATACGCAGTATTTT
CSAKEGGNTDTQYF
>11|many|.|TRBV6-6|TRBJ2-5
TGTGCCAGCAGTTATGCCGAGACCCAGTACTTC
CASSYAETQYF
>17|.|.|TRBV21-1|TRBJ2-1
TGTGCCAGCTCCGATCGACAGTCGGGAAGCTCCTACAATGAGCAGTTCTTC
CASSDRQSGSSYNEQFF
>16|.|.|TRBV18|TRBJ1-6
TGTGCCAGCTCACCGACGGGTACAGGGTCAAGTTCACCCCTCCACTTT
CASSPTGTGSSSPLHF
>10|few|.|TRBV29-1|TRBJ2-3
TGCAGCGAGGGGGCAGATACGCAGTATTTT
CSEGADTQYF
>13|.|TRBD2|TRBV29-1|TRBJ2-1
TGCAGCTTCGGACTAGCCTCCCCGAATGAGCAGTTCTTC
CSFGLASPNEQFF
>14|.|TRBD2|TRBV29-1|TRBJ2-7
TGCAGCGTGGTGACTAGCGGGGGGATATACGAGCAGTACTTC
CSVVTSGGIYEQYF
>13|.|.|TRBV2|TRBJ1-1
TGTGCCAGCAGTGAGGAGGGGGATACTGAAGCTTTCTTT
CASSEEGDTEAFF
>11|many|.|TRBV6-5|TRBJ2-5
TGTGCCAGCAGTTACCGCGAGACCCAGTACTTC
CASSYRETQYF
>14|.|.|TRBV29-1|TRBJ1-4
TGCAGCGTTGCGTTAAGGGCAACTAATGAAAAACTGTTTTTT
CSVALRATNEKLFF
>14|many|TRBD1|TRBV2|TRBJ2-2
TGTGCCAGCAGAGGGACAGCCAACACCGGGGAGCTGTTTTTT
CASRGTANTGELFF
>14|.|TRBD1|TRBV10-2|TRBJ1-5
TGCGCCAGCACCGGACAGGGGGCGAGTCAGCCCCAGCATTTT
CASTGQGASQPQHF
>14|many|TRBD1|TRBV4-1|TRBJ2-5
TGCGCCAGCAGCCAAGACAGGGGGTCGGAGACCCAGTACTTC
CASSQDRGSETQYF
>15|.|.|TRBV24-1|TRBJ2-7
TGTGCCACCAGCGGTGGGGGTTCCAACGAGGACGAGCAGTACTTC
CATSGGGSNEDEQYF
>13|many|.|TRBV25-1|TRBJ2-7
TGTGCCAGCAGTGAAGCGGACAGATACGAGCAGTACTTC
CASSEADRYEQYF